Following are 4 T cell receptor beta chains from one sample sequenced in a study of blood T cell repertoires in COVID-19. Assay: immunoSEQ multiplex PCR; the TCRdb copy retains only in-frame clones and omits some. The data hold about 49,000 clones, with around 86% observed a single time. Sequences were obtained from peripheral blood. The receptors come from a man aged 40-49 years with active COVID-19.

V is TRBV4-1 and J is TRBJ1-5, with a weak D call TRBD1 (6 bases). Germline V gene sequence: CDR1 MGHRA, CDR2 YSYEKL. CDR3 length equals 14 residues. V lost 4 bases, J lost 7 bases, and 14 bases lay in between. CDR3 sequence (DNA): TGCGCCAGCAGCCGGGGGAGGGGGGACCAGCCCCAGCATTTT. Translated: CASSRGRGDQPQHF.

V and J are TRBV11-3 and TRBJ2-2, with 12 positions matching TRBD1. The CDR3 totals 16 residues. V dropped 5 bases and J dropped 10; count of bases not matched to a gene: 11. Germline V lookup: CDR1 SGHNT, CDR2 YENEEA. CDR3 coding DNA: TGTGCCAGCAGCCCCGGGACAGGGGGCGGTCCTGAGGAGCTGTTTTTT. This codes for CASSPGTGGGPEELFF.

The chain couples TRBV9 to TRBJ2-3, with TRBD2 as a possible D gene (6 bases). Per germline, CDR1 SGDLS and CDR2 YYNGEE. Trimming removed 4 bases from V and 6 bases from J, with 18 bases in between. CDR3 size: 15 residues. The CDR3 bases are TGTGCCAGCAGCCTTGAGGGAGGTCCGGTGGATACGCAGTATTTT. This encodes CASSLEGGPVDTQYF.

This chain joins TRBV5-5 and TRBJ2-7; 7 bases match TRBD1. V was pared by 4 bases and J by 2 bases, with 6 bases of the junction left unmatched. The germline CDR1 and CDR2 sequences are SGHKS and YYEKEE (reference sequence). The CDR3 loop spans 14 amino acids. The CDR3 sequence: CASSKSTGPYEQYF. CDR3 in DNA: TGTGCCAGCAGCAAATCGACAGGGCCCTACGAGCAGTACTTC.